This T cell receptor (beta chain) comes out of a study of blood T cell repertoires in COVID-19. This CDR3 comprises 15 residues. Germline lookup yields CDR1 LNHDA and CDR2 SQIVND (reference sequence). Trimming removed 7 bases from V and 0 bases from J, with 13 bases in between. The protocol was immunoSEQ multiplex PCR, while the TCRdb copy is restricted to in-frame clones and leaves out a portion. The profile shows fewer than 350,000 clones, roughly 90% of them singletons. Sequenced: PBMCs or T cells enriched from blood (not recorded which). This chain joins TRBV19 and TRBJ2-1; possibly TRBD2 for D (6 bases). The TCR originated in a woman aged 40 to 50 who had recovered from COVID-19. CDR3 sequence reads: CASTPGTDSYNEQFF. For the CDR3, the DNA is TGTGCCAGTACCCCCGGGACTGACTCCTACAATGAGCAGTTCTTC.